This entry is about one TCR beta chain. What antigen it recognizes has not been identified. No base qualities exist here, and no much larger clone lies one base off it. CD8 naive samples consisted of CD45RO-negative cells that were positively selected for CCR7, yielding a CD45RA+CCR7+ population without TemRA cells. The donors were healthy, HIV-negative adults with no recently reported acute infections or vaccinations. Every donor was a Caucasian adult living in Nashville, Tennessee, USA. After blood collection by leukapheresis, PBMCs were isolated using Ficoll-Histopaque density gradient centrifugation and then cryopreserved in the vapor phase of liquid nitrogen. Purity and quantity of every magnetically sorted T cell population were checked by analytical flow cytometry. Each sorted fraction had its genomic DNA isolated and then quantified by UV absorbance on a Nanodrop 2000c. Using the deep immunoSEQ assay, multiplex PCR amplified TCR CDR3 regions from genomic DNA. For each cell subset, the extracted genomic DNA was distributed evenly across all wells of several immunoSEQ 96-well plates, and each plate served as one replicate. For sorted subsets, each replicate PCR was loaded with approximately 0.2 ug genomic DNA, equivalent to 32,000 or so T cell genomes. Purified libraries were measured with a Qubit 3.0 fluorometer, size-checked on a Bioanalyzer 2100, and measured again with the KAPA Library Quantification kit. Each immunoSEQ 96-well plate was sequenced on its own single-read 150-cycle Illumina NextSeq 550 flow cell. The authors' pipeline ran thus. Because the immunoSEQ output included only junctional sequences and no quality scores, the filtering could not be the same as the filtering used for full-length reads. Sequences were annotated with PyIR, a Python wrapper for IgBLAST v1.9, using IMGT germline references to assign V/J genes and CDR3. Reads were removed for weak V/J assignments (E-value above 1e-6), missing CDR3, stop codons, out-of-frame junctions, or ambiguous translated residues. V3J clonotypes were defined as sequences sharing an identical inferred V gene, J gene, and CDR3 amino acid sequence. The percentage overlap between two repertoires was calculated by dividing the number of shared unique clonotypes by the size of the smaller repertoire. Richness of each repertoire was evaluated using RTK rarefaction, the Chao1 estimator, and Recon v2.1 estimates of unobserved clonotypes. OLGA was used to compute generation probabilities for all TCRbeta clonotypes that the gDNA method yielded from four donors. Sourced from immuneACCESS, this table was stored by TCRdb with only in-frame sequences that have V and J called. A share of the clones is absent; for the studies checked, an unresolved V gene accounts for under half, and the remainder has no known explanation. From that table come the V and J calls and clone size; the DNA was used to work out D and trimming. Counted in this sample were about 2 million clones; about 95% of them appeared once. About 1.1% of the sample is taken by the ten largest.

The data were taken from a study of shared clonotypes between healthy human individuals (dated by TCRdb to the early 2020s). About the full investigation: Two women and a few men aged 18 to 49 years were included in the cohort. For each donor, three plates each were used for CD4 naive and CD4 memory, two plates were used for CD8 naive, and one plate was used for CD8 memory. To estimate repertoire size and how much clonotypes are shared between individuals, the study performed deep sequencing of blood TCR repertoires from five healthy adults. To increase sequencing depth and limit assay-specific biases, TCR repertoire library preparation and sequencing were carried out by different laboratories using diverse techniques. Each donor's leukapheresis produced roughly between roughly 0.85 and 9.5 billion PBMCs. What the authors observed across the whole study: Incomplete sequencing was indicated by rarefaction of sorted-subset datasets, despite the large sequencing depth. Sharing across several donors was observed for approximately 4.6% of naive CD4, over 3% of naive CD8, 2% to 2.5% of memory CD4, and around 0.4% of memory CD8 clonotypes. Pairwise subsampling indicated that sequencing depth was expected to affect the degree of clonotype sharing among donors. Sampling was restricted to blood, and TCR repertoires in tissue are likely to differ from TCR repertoires in blood. Larger estimated clonotype richness was generally found for naive subsets than for memory subsets. Because the study included a small number of donors, the genetic and exposure-history diversity represented was limited. Compared with non-shared clonotypes, clonotypes shared by all four sorted-subset donors had higher generation probabilities.

Trimming leaves V shorter by 7 bases and J shorter by 0 bases, with the junction holding 5 bases beyond the gene matches. The germline V gene (reference sequence) provides CDR1 MNHEY and CDR2 SMNVEV. There are 16 amino acids in the CDR3, from cysteine to phenylalanine inclusive. Just CDR3 DNA is preserved here, 48 bases in frame from base 1. The chain is assembled from TRBV27 and TRBJ2-1; 11 middle bases align to TRBD1. Sequencing was performed on naive CD8+ T cells sorted from blood. This sample's cell subset or site label indicates: CD45RA+CCR7+. This TCR came from a man between 18 and 35 years old in good health. The CDR3 reads CASTGDRGSSYNEQFF. The DNA is as follows: TGTGCCAGCACCGGGGACAGGGGGAGCTCCTACAATGAGCAGTTCTTC.